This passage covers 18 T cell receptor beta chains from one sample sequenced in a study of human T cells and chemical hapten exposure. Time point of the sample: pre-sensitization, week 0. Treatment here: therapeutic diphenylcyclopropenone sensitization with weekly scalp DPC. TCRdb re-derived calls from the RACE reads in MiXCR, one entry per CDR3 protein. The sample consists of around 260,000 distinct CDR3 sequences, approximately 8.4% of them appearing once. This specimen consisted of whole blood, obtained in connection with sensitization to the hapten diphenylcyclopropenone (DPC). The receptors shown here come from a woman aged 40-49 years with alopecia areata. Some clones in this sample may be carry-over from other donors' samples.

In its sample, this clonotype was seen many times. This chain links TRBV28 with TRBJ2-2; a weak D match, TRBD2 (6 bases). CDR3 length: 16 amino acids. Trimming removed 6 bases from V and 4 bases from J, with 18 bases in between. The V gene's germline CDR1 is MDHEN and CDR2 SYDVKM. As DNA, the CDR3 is TGTGCCAGCAGCCCTGGGACTCCTAGATTCACCGGGGAGCTGTTTTTT. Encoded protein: CASSPGTPRFTGELFF.

As DNA, the CDR3 is TGTGCCAGCAGCTTCACAGGTATAGATGAGCAGTACTTC. Its protein is CASSFTGIDEQYF. The chain joins TRBV7-6 to TRBJ2-7, with D perhaps matching TRBD1 (5 bases). CDR3 length: 13 residues. V shed 3 bases and J shed 7 bases, with 13 bases lying between them. The V gene's germline CDR1 is SGHVS and CDR2 FNYEAQ.

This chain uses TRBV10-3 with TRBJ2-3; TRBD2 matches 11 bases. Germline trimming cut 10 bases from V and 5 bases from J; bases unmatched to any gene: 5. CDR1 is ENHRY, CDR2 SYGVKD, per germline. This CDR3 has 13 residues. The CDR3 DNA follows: TGTGCCACCTTCCTAGCGGGAGGAGATACGCAGTATTTT. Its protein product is CATFLAGGDTQYF.

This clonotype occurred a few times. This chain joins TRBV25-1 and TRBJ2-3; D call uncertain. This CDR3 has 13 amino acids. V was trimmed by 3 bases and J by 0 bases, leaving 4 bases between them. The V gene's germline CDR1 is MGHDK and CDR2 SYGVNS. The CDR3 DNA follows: TGTGCCAGCAGTGATGACAGCACAGATACGCAGTATTTT. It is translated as CASSDDSTDTQYF.

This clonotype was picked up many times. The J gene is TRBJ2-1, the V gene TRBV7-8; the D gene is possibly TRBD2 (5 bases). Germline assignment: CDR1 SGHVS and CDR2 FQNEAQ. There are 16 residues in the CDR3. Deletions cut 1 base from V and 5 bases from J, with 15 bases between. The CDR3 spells CASSLGGRGAHNEQFF. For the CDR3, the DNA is TGTGCCAGCAGCTTAGGAGGCCGGGGAGCCCACAATGAGCAGTTCTTC.

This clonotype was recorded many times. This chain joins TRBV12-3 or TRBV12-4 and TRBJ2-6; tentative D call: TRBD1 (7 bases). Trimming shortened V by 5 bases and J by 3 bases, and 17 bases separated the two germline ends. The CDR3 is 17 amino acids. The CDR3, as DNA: TGTGCCAGCAGTCGGGCCCACAGGGGAGGTGGGGCCAACGTCCTGACTTTC. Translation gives CASSRAHRGGGANVLTF.

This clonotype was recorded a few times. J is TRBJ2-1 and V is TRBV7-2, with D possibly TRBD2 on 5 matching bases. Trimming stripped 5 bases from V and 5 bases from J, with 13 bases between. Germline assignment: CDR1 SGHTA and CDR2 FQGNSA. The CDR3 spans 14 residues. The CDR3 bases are TGTGCCAGCAGCCGAGTAGCGAGAAACAATGAGCAGTTCTTC. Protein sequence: CASSRVARNNEQFF.

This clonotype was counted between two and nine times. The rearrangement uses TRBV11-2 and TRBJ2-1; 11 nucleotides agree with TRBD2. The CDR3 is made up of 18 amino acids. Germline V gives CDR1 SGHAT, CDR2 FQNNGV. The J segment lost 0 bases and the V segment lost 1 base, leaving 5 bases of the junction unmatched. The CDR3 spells CASSLAPSGRSSYNEQFF. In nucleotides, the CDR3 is TGTGCCAGCAGCTTAGCCCCTAGCGGGAGGAGCTCCTACAATGAGCAGTTCTTC.

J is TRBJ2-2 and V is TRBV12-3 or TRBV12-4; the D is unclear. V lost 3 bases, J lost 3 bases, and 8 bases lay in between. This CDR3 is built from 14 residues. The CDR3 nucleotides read TGTGCCAGCAGTTTTACCGTGGACACCGGGGAGCTGTTTTTT. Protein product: CASSFTVDTGELFF.

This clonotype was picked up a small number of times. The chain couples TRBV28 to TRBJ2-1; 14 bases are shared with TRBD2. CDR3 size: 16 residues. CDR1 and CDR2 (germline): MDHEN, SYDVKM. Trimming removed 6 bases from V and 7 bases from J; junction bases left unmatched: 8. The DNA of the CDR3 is TGTGCCAGCAGCGGGGCGGGACTAGCGGGAGTGAATGAGCAGTTCTTC. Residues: CASSGAGLAGVNEQFF.

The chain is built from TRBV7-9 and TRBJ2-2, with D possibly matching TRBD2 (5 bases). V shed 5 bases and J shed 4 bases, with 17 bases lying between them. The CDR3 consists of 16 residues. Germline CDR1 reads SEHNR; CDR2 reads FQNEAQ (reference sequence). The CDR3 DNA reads TGTGCCAGCAGCGCGCAGCGGAGCCCGGGCACCGGGGAGCTGTTTTTT. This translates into CASSAQRSPGTGELFF.

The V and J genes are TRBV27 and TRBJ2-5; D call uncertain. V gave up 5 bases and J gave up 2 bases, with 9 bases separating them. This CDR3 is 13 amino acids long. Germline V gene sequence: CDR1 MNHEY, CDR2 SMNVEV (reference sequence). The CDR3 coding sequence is TGTGCCAGCAGTCCCCGGATACAAGAGACCCAGTACTTC. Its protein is CASSPRIQETQYF.

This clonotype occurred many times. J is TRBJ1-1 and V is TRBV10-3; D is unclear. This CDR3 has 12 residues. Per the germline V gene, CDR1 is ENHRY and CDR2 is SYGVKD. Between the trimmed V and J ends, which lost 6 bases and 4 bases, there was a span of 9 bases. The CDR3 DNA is TGTGCCATCAGGACGTTAGGCACTGAAGCTTTCTTT. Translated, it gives CAIRTLGTEAFF.

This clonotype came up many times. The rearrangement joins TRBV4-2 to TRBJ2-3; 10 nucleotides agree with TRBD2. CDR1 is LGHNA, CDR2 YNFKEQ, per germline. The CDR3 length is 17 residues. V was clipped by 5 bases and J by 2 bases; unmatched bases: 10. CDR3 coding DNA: TGTGCCAGCAGCGAGACCTATAGCGGGAGGCCCACAGATACGCAGTATTTT. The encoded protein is CASSETYSGRPTDTQYF.

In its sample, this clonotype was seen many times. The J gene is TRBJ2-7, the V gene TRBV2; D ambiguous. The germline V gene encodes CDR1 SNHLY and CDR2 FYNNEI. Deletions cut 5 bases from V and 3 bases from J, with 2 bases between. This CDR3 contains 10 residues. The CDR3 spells CASSNYEQYF. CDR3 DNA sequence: TGTGCCAGCAGTAACTACGAGCAGTACTTC.

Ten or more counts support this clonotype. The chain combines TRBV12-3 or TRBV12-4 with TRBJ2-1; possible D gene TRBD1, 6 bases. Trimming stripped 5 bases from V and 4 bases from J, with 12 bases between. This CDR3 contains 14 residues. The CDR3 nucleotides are TGTGCCAGCAGTCTCCAACAGGGTTACAATGAGCAGTTCTTC. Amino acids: CASSLQQGYNEQFF.

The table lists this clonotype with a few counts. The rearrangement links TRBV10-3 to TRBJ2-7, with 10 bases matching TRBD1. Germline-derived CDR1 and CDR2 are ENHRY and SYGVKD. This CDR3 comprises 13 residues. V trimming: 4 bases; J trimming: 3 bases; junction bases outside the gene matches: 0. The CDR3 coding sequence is TGTGCCATCAGTGGGACAGGGGGCTACGAGCAGTACTTC. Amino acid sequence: CAISGTGGYEQYF.

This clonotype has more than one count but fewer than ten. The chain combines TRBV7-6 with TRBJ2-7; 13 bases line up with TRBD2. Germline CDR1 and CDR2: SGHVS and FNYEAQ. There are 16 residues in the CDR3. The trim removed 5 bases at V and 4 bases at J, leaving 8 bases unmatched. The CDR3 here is CASSPARTSGRYEQYF. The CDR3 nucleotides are TGTGCCAGCAGCCCCGCCCGGACTAGCGGGAGATACGAGCAGTACTTC.